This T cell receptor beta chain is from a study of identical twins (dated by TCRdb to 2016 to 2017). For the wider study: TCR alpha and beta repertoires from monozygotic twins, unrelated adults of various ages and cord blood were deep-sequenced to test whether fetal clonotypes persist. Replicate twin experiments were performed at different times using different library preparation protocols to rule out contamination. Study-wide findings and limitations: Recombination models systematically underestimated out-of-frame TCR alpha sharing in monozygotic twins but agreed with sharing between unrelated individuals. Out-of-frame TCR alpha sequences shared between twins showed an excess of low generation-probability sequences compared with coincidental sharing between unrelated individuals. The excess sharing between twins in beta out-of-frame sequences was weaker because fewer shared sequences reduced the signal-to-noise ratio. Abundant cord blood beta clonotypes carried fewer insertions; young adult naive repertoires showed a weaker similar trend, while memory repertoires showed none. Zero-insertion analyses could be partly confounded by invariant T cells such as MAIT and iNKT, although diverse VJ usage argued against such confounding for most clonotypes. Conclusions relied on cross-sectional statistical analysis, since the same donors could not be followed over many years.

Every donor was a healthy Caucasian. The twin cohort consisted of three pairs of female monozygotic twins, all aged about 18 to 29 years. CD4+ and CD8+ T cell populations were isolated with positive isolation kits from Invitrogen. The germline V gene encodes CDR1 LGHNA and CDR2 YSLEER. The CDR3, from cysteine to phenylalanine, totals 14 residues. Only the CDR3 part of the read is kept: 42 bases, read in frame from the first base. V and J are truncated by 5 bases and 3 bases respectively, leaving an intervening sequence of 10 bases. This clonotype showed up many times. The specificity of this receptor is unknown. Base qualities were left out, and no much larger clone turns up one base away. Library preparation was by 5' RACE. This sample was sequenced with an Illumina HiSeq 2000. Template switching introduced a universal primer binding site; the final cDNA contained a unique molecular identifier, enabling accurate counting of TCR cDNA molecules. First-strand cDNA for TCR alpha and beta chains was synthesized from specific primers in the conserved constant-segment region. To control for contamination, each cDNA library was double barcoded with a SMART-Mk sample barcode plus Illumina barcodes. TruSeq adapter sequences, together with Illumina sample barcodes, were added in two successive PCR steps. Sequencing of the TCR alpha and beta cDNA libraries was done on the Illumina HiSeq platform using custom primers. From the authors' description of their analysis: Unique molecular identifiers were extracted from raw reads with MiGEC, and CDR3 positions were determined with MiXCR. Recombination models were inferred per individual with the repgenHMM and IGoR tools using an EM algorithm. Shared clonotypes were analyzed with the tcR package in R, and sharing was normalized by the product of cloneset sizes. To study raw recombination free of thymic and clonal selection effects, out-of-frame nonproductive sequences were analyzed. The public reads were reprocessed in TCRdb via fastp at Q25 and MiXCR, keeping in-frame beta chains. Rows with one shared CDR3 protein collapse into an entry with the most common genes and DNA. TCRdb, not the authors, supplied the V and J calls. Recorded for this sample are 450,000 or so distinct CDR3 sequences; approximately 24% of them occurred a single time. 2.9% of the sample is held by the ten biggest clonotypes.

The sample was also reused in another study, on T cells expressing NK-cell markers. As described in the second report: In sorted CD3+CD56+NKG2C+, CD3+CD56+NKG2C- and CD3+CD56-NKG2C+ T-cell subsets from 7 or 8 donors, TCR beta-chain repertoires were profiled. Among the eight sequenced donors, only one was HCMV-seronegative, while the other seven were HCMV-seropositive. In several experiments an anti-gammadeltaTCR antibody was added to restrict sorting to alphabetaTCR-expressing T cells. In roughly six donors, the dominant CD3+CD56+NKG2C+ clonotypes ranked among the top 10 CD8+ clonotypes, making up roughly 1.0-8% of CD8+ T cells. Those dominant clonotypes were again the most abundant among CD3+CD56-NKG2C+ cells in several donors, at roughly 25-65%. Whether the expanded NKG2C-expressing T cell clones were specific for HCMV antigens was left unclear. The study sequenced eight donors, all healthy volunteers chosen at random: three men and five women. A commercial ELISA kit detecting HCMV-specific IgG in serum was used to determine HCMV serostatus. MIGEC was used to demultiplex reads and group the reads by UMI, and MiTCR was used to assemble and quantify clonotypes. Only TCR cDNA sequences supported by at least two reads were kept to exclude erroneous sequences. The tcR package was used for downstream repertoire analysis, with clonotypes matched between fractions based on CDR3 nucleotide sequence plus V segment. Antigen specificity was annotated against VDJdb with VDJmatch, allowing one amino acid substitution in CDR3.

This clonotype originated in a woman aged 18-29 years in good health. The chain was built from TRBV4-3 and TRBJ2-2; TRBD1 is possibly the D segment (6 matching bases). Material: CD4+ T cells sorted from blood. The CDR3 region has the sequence CASSGGWDTGELFF. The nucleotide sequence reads TGCGCCAGCAGCGGGGGCTGGGACACCGGGGAGCTGTTTTTT.